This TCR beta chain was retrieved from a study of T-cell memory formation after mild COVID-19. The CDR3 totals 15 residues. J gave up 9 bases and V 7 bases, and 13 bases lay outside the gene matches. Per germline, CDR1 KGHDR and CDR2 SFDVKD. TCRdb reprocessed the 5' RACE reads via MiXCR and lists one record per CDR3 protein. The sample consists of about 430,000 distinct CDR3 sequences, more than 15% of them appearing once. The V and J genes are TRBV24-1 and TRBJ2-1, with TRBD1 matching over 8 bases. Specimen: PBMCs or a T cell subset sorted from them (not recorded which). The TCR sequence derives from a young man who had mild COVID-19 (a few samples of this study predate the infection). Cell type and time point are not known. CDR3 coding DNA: TGTGCCACCAGCGAACCCGGACAGGGAACCGGTGAGCAGTTCTTC. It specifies CATSEPGQGTGEQFF.